This passage covers 26 T cell receptor beta chains from one sample sequenced in a study of T-cell memory formation after mild COVID-19. TCRdb passed the 5' RACE reads through MiXCR, listing each CDR3 protein once. The table includes hundreds of thousands of distinct CDR3 sequences, approximately 27% detected once. Source material: PBMCs or a T cell subset sorted from them (not recorded which). Receptors were obtained from an adult woman who had mild COVID-19 (a few samples of this study predate the infection). Cell type and time point are not known.

This chain uses TRBV9 with TRBJ1-6, with 10 bases matching TRBD1. The CDR3 loop spans 19 amino acids. The germline gives CDR1 SGDLS, CDR2 YYNGEE. Trimming cost V 3 bases and J 0 bases; bases outside gene matches: 9. CDR3 sequence reads: CASSGGQGQSSSYNSPLHF. The CDR3 DNA follows: TGTGCCAGCAGCGGGGGACAGGGGCAAAGCAGCTCCTATAATTCACCCCTCCACTTT.

The rearrangement links TRBV9 to TRBJ2-3, with 9 nucleotides matching TRBD2. Germline V lookup: CDR1 SGDLS, CDR2 YYNGEE. The CDR3 has 15 amino acids. J was trimmed by 4 bases and V by 3 bases; bases with no gene match: 6. CDR3 nucleotides: TGTGCCAGCAGCGGAGCGGGGGGAGGATCAGATACGCAGTATTTT. It codes for CASSGAGGGSDTQYF.

This clonotype was seen once. The chain employs TRBV2 and TRBJ2-1; the match to TRBD1 covers 7 bases. This CDR3 spans 17 amino acids. Germline V gene data show CDR1 as SNHLY and CDR2 as FYNNEI. The J segment lost 4 bases and the V segment lost 3 bases, leaving 12 bases of the junction unmatched. This CDR3 reads CASSEVRDSSLYNEQFF. The CDR3 coding sequence is TGTGCCAGCAGTGAGGTTCGGGACAGCTCTCTTTACAATGAGCAGTTCTTC.

This clonotype was counted only a few times. The chain joins TRBV2 to TRBJ2-3, with 7 bases aligning to TRBD2. Trimming cost V 6 bases and J 9 bases; bases outside gene matches: 9. CDR1 SNHLY and CDR2 FYNNEI come from the germline V gene. CDR3 length: 13 residues. Here the CDR3 reads CASRGEGRSTQYF. The CDR3 DNA sequence: TGTGCCAGCAGGGGGGAGGGGAGGAGCACGCAGTATTTT.

The V and J genes are TRBV24-1 and TRBJ2-3; TRBD2 aligns across 15 bases. The CDR3 sequence is 17 residues long. CDR1 KGHDR and CDR2 SFDVKD come from the germline V gene. Trimming at V came to 4 bases and at J to 5 bases, leaving 6 bases not matched to a gene. CDR3 loop: CATSERTSGGAGDTQYF. CDR3 bases: TGTGCCACCAGTGAGCGGACTAGCGGGGGGGCAGGAGATACGCAGTATTTT.

The chain employs TRBV11-2 and TRBJ2-5; D perhaps matches TRBD2 (6 bases). CDR1 and CDR2 (germline): SGHAT, FQNNGV. V was pared by 1 base and J by 5 bases, with 17 bases between. This CDR3 has 16 amino acids. In DNA form, the CDR3 reads TGTGCCAGCAGCTTAGGGTTCGGGGGTTCGGAGGAGACCCAGTACTTC. Translating it yields CASSLGFGGSEETQYF.

Only a few counts were recorded for this clonotype. The J gene is TRBJ1-2, the V gene TRBV7-2, with TRBD1 matching 9 bases. The length of the CDR3 is 15 residues. Trimming cost V 6 bases and J 4 bases; bases outside gene matches: 9. Germline V gene lookup returns CDR1 SGHTA and CDR2 FQGNSA. CDR3 in DNA: TGTGCCAGCAGATCCACAGGGGGCGGGGGCTATGGCTACACCTTC. Translation: CASRSTGGGGYGYTF.

The chain links TRBV29-1 to TRBJ2-7; 8 nucleotides align to TRBD2. V lost 7 bases and J lost 3; bases outside the gene matches: 8. The CDR3 covers 13 residues. Per the germline V gene, CDR1 is SQVTM and CDR2 is ANQGSEA. CDR3 coding DNA: TGCAGCGCCGCGGGGGGATTGAGCTACGAGCAGTACTTC. It codes for CSAAGGLSYEQYF.

This clonotype was found once. The chain links TRBV20-1 to TRBJ1-3; 7 positions agree with TRBD1. Looked up from germline, CDR1 is DFQATT and CDR2 is SNEGSKA (reference sequence). With V trimmed by 3 bases and J by 3 bases, 8 bases remained unmatched. This CDR3 region has 15 residues. CDR3: CSASVDRVGGNTIYF. Written as DNA, the CDR3 is TGCAGTGCTAGTGTAGACAGGGTCGGTGGAAACACCATATATTTT.

This clonotype was seen repeatedly, ten times or more. V and J are TRBV29-1 and TRBJ2-3; 11 nucleotides line up with TRBD1. V dropped 5 bases and J dropped 5; count of bases not matched to a gene: 9. CDR1 and CDR2 from the germline V gene are SQVTM and ANQGSEA. The CDR3 has 15 amino acids. The CDR3 reads CSVLSGTGGLDTQYF. For the CDR3, the DNA is TGCAGCGTTCTATCCGGGACAGGGGGATTAGATACGCAGTATTTT.

The chain links TRBV10-3 to TRBJ1-1; weak D call: TRBD1 (6 bases). There are 15 residues in the CDR3. Germline V gene sequence: CDR1 ENHRY, CDR2 SYGVKD. Deletions cut 6 bases from V and 1 base from J, with 15 bases between. The CDR3 is CAISRGGQTNTEAFF. CDR3 nucleotide sequence: TGTGCCATCAGCCGCGGTGGACAGACGAACACTGAAGCTTTCTTT.

The chain joins TRBV23-1 to TRBJ2-5; the D gene is possibly TRBD1 (6 bases). TRBV23-1 is an open reading frame whose function is uncertain. The CDR3 is made up of 16 amino acids. Trimming removed 7 bases at V and 1 base at J, with 19 bases between. The CDR3: CASTTLSRGTQETQYF. The CDR3 bases are TGCGCCAGCACAACACTCAGCAGGGGCACCCAAGAGACCCAGTACTTC.

This clonotype occurred a few times. The CDR3 protein is CASSLAVGEVDEKLFF. The CDR3 nucleotides read TGCGCCAGCAGCTTGGCAGTGGGGGAGGTAGATGAAAAACTGTTTTTT. The gene calls are TRBV5-1 and TRBJ1-4; TRBD1 might be the D (5 bases). Deletions cut 0 bases from V and 6 bases from J, with 15 bases between. This CDR3 region has 16 residues. Per germline, CDR1 SGHRS and CDR2 YFSETQ.

This clonotype appeared once. This chain links TRBV7-6 with TRBJ2-7; D perhaps matches TRBD2 (7 bases). The CDR3 spans 17 residues. V was shortened by 5 bases and J by 0 bases, with 20 bases between the two germline ends. In germline, CDR1 is SGHVS, CDR2 FNYEAQ. The CDR3 DNA reads TGTGCCAGCAGCCCATCCTACGGGGGCGGGAGCTCCTACGAGCAGTACTTC. It yields the protein CASSPSYGGGSSYEQYF.

This clonotype was detected a few times. V usage is TRBV4-2 and J usage is TRBJ2-2; TRBD2 aligns across 10 bases. In germline, CDR1 is LGHNA, CDR2 YNFKEQ. The CDR3 spans 17 residues. Trimming removed 4 bases from V and 6 bases from J; junction bases left unmatched: 11. The CDR3 spells CASSRDPSGSGSGELFF. CDR3 nucleotides: TGTGCCAGCAGCCGGGATCCTAGCGGGAGCGGCTCCGGGGAGCTGTTTTTT.

This clonotype was seen a handful of times. The rearrangement uses TRBV7-9 and TRBJ1-6; weak D call: TRBD1 (5 bases). CDR1 and CDR2 (germline): SEHNR, FQNEAQ (reference sequence). CDR3 size: 15 residues. V was trimmed by 4 bases and J by 6 bases, leaving 13 bases between them. The CDR3 DNA sequence: TGTGCCAGCAGCTCAATTACGACAGTTAATTCACCCCTCCACTTT. The encoded protein is CASSSITTVNSPLHF.

V is TRBV7-9 and J is TRBJ1-2, with D tentatively TRBD1 (6 bases). V was cut by 4 bases and J by 8 bases, with 11 bases left in between. The CDR3 is made up of 12 amino acids. Germline loops: CDR1 SEHNR, CDR2 FQNEAQ (reference sequence). CDR3 protein: CASSSWGLGYTF. The DNA of the CDR3 is TGTGCCAGCAGCTCATGGGGGCTCGGCTACACCTTC.

This chain connects TRBV21-1 to TRBJ1-1; TRBD1 is the table's D call, not checked against the DNA. TRBV21-1 is classified as a pseudogene. The CDR3 totals 15 residues. The CDR3 loop is CASSSSDRGDTEAFF. As DNA, the CDR3 is TGTGCCAGCAGCTCCTCGGACAGGGGGGACACTGAAGCTTTCTTT.

In this sample, this clonotype turned up a few times. The chain combines TRBV20-1 with TRBJ2-2; D might be TRBD1 (5 bases). With 3 bases removed from V and 7 bases from J, the gap between germline ends came to 12 bases. Germline V CDR1 and CDR2: DFQATT, SNEGSKA (reference sequence). The CDR3 has 13 amino acids. For the CDR3, the DNA is TGCAGTGCTAGTTCCCAGGGTAACGGGGAGCTGTTTTTT. Amino acids: CSASSQGNGELFF.

The table lists this clonotype with a few counts. This rearrangement joins TRBV5-6 to TRBJ2-5; no firm D call. This CDR3 contains 15 residues. Trimming pared 2 bases from V and 4 bases from J, leaving 15 bases between. CDR1 is SGHDT, CDR2 YYEEEE, per germline. This chain's CDR3 is CASSFVRPLVETQYF. The CDR3 DNA reads TGTGCCAGCAGCTTCGTCCGGCCTCTAGTAGAGACCCAGTACTTC.

This rearrangement joins TRBV4-3 to TRBJ1-2; the D is unclear. The V end lost 0 bases, the J end lost 4 bases, and 6 bases lay between the germline ends. The CDR3 has 13 amino acids. The germline V gene encodes CDR1 LGHNA and CDR2 YSLEER. DNA for the CDR3: TGCGCCAGCAGCCAAGATCTTAGCTATGGCTACACCTTC. This codes for CASSQDLSYGYTF.

This clonotype was detected many times. The chain couples TRBV7-2 to TRBJ2-1; 11 positions match TRBD2. This CDR3 has 17 amino acids. In germline, CDR1 is SGHTA, CDR2 FQGNSA. The V segment lost 4 bases and the J segment 6 bases; nucleotides outside the gene matches: 11. CDR3 in DNA: TGTGCCAGCAGCTCAGCGTCCCTTAGCGGGAGGGCCAATGAGCAGTTCTTC. Translation: CASSSASLSGRANEQFF.

This clonotype was observed a handful of times. This chain links TRBV7-3 with TRBJ2-3, with 10 bases identical to TRBD2. The CDR3 has 15 residues. The germline gives CDR1 SGHTA, CDR2 FQGTGA. Trimming took 5 bases from V and 4 from J; bases not matched to a gene: 6. This CDR3 reads CASSPWSGGADTQYF. The CDR3 nucleotides are TGTGCCAGCAGCCCATGGAGCGGGGGGGCAGATACGCAGTATTTT. Together with reference TRBV7-3 and TRBJ2-3, the CDR3 gives the full variable domain: GAGVSQTPSNKVTEKGKYVELRCDPISGHTALYWYRQSLGQGPEFLIYFQGTGAADDSGLPNDRFFAVRPEGSVSTLKIQRTERGDSAVYLCASSPWSGGADTQYFGPGTRLTVL.

In this sample, this clonotype turned up a few times. The chain recombines TRBV7-9 with TRBJ2-3; no clear D. V lost 6 bases and J lost 0, with 16 bases in between. Germline CDR1 reads SEHNR; CDR2 reads FQNEAQ (reference sequence). The CDR3 runs to 16 residues. Written as DNA, the CDR3 is TGTGCCAGCAGTCCCTGGACGCTATCTAGCACAGATACGCAGTATTTT. Encoded protein: CASSPWTLSSTDTQYF.

V and J are TRBV29-1 and TRBJ2-7; 11 nucleotides line up with TRBD2. The CDR3 loop spans 14 amino acids. V dropped 2 bases and J dropped 2; count of bases not matched to a gene: 2. Germline V gene lookup returns CDR1 SQVTM and CDR2 ANQGSEA. CDR3 amino acids: CSVEYSGRAYEQYF. DNA for the CDR3: TGCAGCGTTGAATATAGCGGGAGGGCCTACGAGCAGTACTTC.

This clonotype was detected only a few times. The chain has TRBV11-2 and TRBJ2-7; no definite D call. The V end was cut by 0 bases, the J end by 3 bases, with 6 bases between. Germline V gene lookup returns CDR1 SGHAT and CDR2 FQNNGV. The CDR3 consists of 13 residues. The CDR3 is CASSLDAVYEQYF. As DNA, the CDR3 is TGTGCCAGCAGCTTAGATGCGGTCTACGAGCAGTACTTC.